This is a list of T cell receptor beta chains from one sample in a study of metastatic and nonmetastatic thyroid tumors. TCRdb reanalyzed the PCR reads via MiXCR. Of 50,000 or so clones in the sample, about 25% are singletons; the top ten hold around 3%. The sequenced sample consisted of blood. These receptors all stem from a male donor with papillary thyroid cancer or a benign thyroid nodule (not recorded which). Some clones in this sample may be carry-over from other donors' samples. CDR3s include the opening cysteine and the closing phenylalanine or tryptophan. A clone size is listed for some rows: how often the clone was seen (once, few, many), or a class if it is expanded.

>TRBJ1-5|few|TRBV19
CASTSQQGSQPQHF
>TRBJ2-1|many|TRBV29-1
CSGNKVGNEQFF
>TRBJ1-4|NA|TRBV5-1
CASGPGTGEVEKLFF
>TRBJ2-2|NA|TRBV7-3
CASSLIALGSGSTTGELFF
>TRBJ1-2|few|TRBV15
CATSSMGGNYGYTF
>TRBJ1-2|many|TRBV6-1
CASSSFIGGEIYGYTF
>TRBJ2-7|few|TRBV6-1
CASRVDRTLSYEQYF
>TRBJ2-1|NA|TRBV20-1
CSANQPLGDEQFF
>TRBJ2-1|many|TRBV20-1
CSARDRSGERFPHNEQFF
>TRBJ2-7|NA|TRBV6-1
CASKDRSYEQYF
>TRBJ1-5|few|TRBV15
CATSRDERYQPQHF
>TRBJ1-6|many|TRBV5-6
CASSLGQGAQNSPLHF
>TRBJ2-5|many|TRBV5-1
CASAYLGPPKQETQYF